This record covers a single T cell receptor (beta chain). Its antigen is unidentified. This sample was taken from a study of T cells in localized non-small cell lung cancer. The CDR3 length is 15 residues. Germline values: CDR1 LNHNV, CDR2 YYDKDF (reference sequence). Unmatched junction bases numbered 13, after V lost 6 bases and J lost 8 bases. Study conclusions and caveats: There was higher T cell clonality in uninvolved adjacent lung than in tumor, and it was highest there.

Atypia-free adjacent lung came from at least 2 cm beyond the tumor margin. Only in-frame clones appear in the TCRdb table, and some are missing; sequencing was by immunoSEQ multiplex PCR. In the table there are some 1,600 clones, 27% of which are singletons. The chain uses TRBV15 and TRBJ2-1, with 7 bases identical to TRBD2. Specimen: normal lung tissue next to the tumor, collected before any cancer treatment. The clonotype originates from a man between 40 and 70 years old with stage II squamous cell lung carcinoma. DNA of the CDR3: TGTGCCACCAGGGACCTGCGGGGGACGGAGGATGAGCAGTTCTTC. This translates into CATRDLRGTEDEQFF.